Sequencing of this TCR beta chain was carried out in a study of cytomegalovirus exposure and HLA in healthy donors. General study points: It was reported that TCR beta sequences correctly inferred the HLA-A and HLA-B alleles for most subjects.

The CDR3 loop spans 17 amino acids. Per germline, CDR1 SGHRS and CDR2 YFSETQ. Trimming took 0 bases from V and 2 from J, leaving 16 bases between them. While unrecorded immune exposures were likely, the donors were nominally healthy when sampled. PCR employed 60 Vbeta and 13 Jbeta primers. Assay used: immunoSEQ multiplex PCR; TCRdb lists only in-frame clones, some missing. Among about 200,000 clones listed, around 70% were seen once. For this clone: Antigen unknown.

Material: PBMCs. The source is a man in his forties in good health and CMV-seropositive. This chain links TRBV5-1 with TRBJ2-3; tentatively, D is TRBD2 (7 bases). The CDR3 region has the DNA TGCGCCAGCAGCTTGGGAGTGAGGGGGGGAACCACAGATACGCAGTATTTT. Translated, it gives CASSLGVRGGTTDTQYF.